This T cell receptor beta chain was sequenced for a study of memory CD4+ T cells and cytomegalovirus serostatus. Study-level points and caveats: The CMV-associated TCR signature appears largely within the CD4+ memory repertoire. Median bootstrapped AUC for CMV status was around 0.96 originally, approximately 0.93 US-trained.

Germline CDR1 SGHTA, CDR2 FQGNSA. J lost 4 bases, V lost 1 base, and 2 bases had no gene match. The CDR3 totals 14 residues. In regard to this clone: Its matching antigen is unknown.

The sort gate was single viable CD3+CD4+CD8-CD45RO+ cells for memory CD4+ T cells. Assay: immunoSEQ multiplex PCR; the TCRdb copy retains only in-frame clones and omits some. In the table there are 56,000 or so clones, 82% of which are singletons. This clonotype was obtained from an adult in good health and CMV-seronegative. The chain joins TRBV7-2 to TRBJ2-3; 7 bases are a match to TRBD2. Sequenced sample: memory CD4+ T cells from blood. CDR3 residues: CASSLGLAADTQYF. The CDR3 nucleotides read TGTGCCAGCAGCTTAGGCCTAGCGGCAGATACGCAGTATTTT.